The entry that follows covers one T cell receptor (beta chain) sequence. The sample comes from a study of blood T cell repertoires in COVID-19. TCRdb's copy holds only in-frame clones and misses some; the assay was immunoSEQ multiplex PCR. This sample yields about 320,000 clones, of which roughly 90% are seen a single time; 3.5% to 5% belongs to the top ten. Which cohort a participant joined came from the clinical history participants gave. The J segment lost 10 bases and the V segment lost 4 bases, leaving 9 bases of the junction unmatched. CDR1 and CDR2 (germline): LGHNA, YSLEER. This CDR3 comprises 15 residues.

This chain connects TRBV4-3 to TRBJ1-6, with 8 bases fitting TRBD1. This TCR came from a young woman who had been exposed to COVID-19. Sequencing used PBMCs or T cells enriched from blood (not recorded which). CDR3 nucleotides: TGCGCCAGCAGCCTACAGACGACAGGGGCATCACCCCTCCACTTT. Translation: CASSLQTTGASPLHF.